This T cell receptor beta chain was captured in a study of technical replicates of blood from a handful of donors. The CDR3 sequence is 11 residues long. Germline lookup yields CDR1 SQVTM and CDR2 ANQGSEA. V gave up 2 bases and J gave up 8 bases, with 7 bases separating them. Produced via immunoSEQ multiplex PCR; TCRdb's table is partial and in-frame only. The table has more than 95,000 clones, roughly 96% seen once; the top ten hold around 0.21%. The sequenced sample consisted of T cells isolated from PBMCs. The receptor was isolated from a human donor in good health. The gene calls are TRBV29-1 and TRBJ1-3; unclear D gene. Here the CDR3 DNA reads TGCAGCGTTGAATTGGAGGACACCATATATTTT. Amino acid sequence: CSVELEDTIYF.